A selection of T cell receptor beta chains follows, all from one sample in a study of blood T cell repertoires in COVID-19. The data were produced by immunoSEQ multiplex PCR, yet TCRdb's version contains in-frame clones alone and is incomplete. The sample lists 370,000 or so clones, over 75% occurring once. Sequenced: PBMCs or T cells enriched from blood (not recorded which). The receptors were sampled from a man aged 25 to 40 who had recovered from COVID-19. Each CDR3 is given with its conserved first and last residue. The D gene is left open where the match is weak. For some rows the clone size is stated as once, few or many, or as a class when expanded; others skip it.

CDR3aa,CDR3nt,abundance,d_gene,j_gene,v_gene
CAWRGQGASGELFF,TGTGCCTGGAGGGGACAGGGGGCCTCCGGGGAGCTGTTTTTT,-,TRBD1,TRBJ2-2,TRBV30
CAWQGQGNSPLHF,TGTGCCTGGCAGGGACAGGGAAATTCACCCCTCCACTTT,-,TRBD1,TRBJ1-6,TRBV30
CASSQRGPTNEKLFF,TGTGCCAGCAGCCAAAGGGGGCCGACTAATGAAAAACTGTTTTTT,-,TRBD1,TRBJ1-4,TRBV13
CASSLRGNYGYTF,TGTGCCAGCAGTTTAAGGGGGAACTATGGCTACACCTTC,-,-,TRBJ1-2,TRBV12-3/TRBV12-4
CASSYGNYGYTF,TGTGCCAGCAGTTACGGCAACTATGGCTACACCTTC,-,-,TRBJ1-2,TRBV6-2/TRBV6-3
CASSGTKPGTTYEQYF,TGTGCCAGCAGTGGTACCAAACCCGGGACTACCTACGAGCAGTACTTC,once,TRBD2,TRBJ2-7,TRBV2
CASSPLRIRSGGASRTRSYNEQFF,TGTGCCAGCTCACCACTACGAATACGCTCGGGGGGCGCTTCCCGGACCCGCTCCTACAATGAGCAGTTCTTC,-,-,TRBJ2-1,TRBV18
CASSLDRGNYGYTF,TGTGCCAGCAGCTTAGATAGAGGGAACTATGGCTACACCTTC,-,-,TRBJ1-2,TRBV11-2
CASSSDGGRGRGSPLHF,TGTGCCAGCAGCTCTGACGGGGGGAGGGGTAGAGGTTCACCCCTCCACTTT,-,-,TRBJ1-6,TRBV7-9
CASSPQGNTEAFF,TGTGCCAGCTCACCCCAGGGTAACACTGAAGCTTTCTTT,-,-,TRBJ1-1,TRBV18
CAWSDGQGAQPQHF,TGTGCCTGGAGTGATGGACAGGGGGCTCAGCCCCAGCATTTT,-,TRBD1,TRBJ1-5,TRBV30
CASSYSSYSNQPQHF,TGTGCCAGCAGTTACTCCAGTTATAGCAATCAGCCCCAGCATTTT,-,-,TRBJ1-5,TRBV6-5
CASSQEGQGVGQPQHF,TGCGCCAGCAGCCAAGAGGGACAGGGGGTAGGACAGCCCCAGCATTTT,-,TRBD1,TRBJ1-5,TRBV4-1
CASSIEQTTGELFF,TGTGCCAGTAGTATAGAACAGACCACCGGGGAGCTGTTTTTT,-,-,TRBJ2-2,TRBV19
CASRDRADNTEAFF,TGTGCCAGTAGGGACAGGGCCGACAACACTGAAGCTTTCTTT,-,TRBD1,TRBJ1-1,TRBV19
CASSVVAGYGYTF,TGTGCCAGCAGCGTAGTGGCAGGGTATGGCTACACCTTC,few,-,TRBJ1-2,TRBV9
CASRTGGSYGYTF,TGTGCCAGCCGGACAGGGGGAAGCTATGGCTACACCTTC,-,TRBD1,TRBJ1-2,TRBV27
CASGFIPGQGPLSSGNTIYF,TGTGCTAGTGGTTTCATTCCGGGACAGGGACCCCTAAGCTCTGGAAACACCATATATTTT,few,TRBD1,TRBJ1-3,TRBV12-5
CASRRGGATEAFF,TGTGCCAGTCGGAGAGGGGGGGCCACTGAAGCTTTCTTT,-,-,TRBJ1-1,TRBV19
CASSFPSSGTHEQYF,TGTGCCAGCAGCTTCCCTAGCTCCGGGACTCACGAGCAGTACTTC,-,-,TRBJ2-7,TRBV7-2
CASSSETGSSYEQYF,TGTGCCAGCAGCTCTGAAACAGGGTCCTCCTACGAGCAGTACTTC,once,-,TRBJ2-7,TRBV7-3
CASRQVGQTNEKLFF,TGTGCCAGCCGCCAGGTGGGACAAACTAATGAAAAACTGTTTTTT,-,-,TRBJ1-4,TRBV25-1
CASSLQPYSYNEQFF,TGTGCCAGCAGTTTACAACCCTACTCCTACAATGAGCAGTTCTTC,few,-,TRBJ2-1,TRBV27
CASSGQGVLGNQPQHF,TGTGCCAGCTCAGGACAGGGGGTCCTTGGCAATCAGCCCCAGCATTTT,-,TRBD1,TRBJ1-5,TRBV18
CASSQDPRVHEQYF,TGCGCCAGCAGCCAAGATCCCAGGGTCCACGAGCAGTACTTC,-,-,TRBJ2-7,TRBV4-1
CASSVEDRFYEQYF,TGTGCCAGCAGCGTAGAAGACAGGTTCTACGAGCAGTACTTC,-,-,TRBJ2-7,TRBV9
CASLKMRGTDTQYF,TGTGCCAGCCTAAAGATGCGGGGCACAGATACGCAGTATTTT,-,-,TRBJ2-3,TRBV6-5
CASSLRRNTEAFF,TGTGCCAGCAGCCTTAGGAGAAACACTGAAGCTTTCTTT,-,-,TRBJ1-1,TRBV5-6
CASSTFLGRATEAFF,TGTGCCAGCAGCACTTTTCTGGGGAGGGCCACTGAAGCTTTCTTT,-,-,TRBJ1-1,TRBV6-2/TRBV6-3
CASSVSGGRDGNTIYF,TGTGCCAGCAGCGTAAGCGGGGGGCGAGATGGAAACACCATATATTTT,-,-,TRBJ1-3,TRBV9
CTSSQDISRRGYDSPLHF,TGCACCAGCAGCCAAGATATCTCGCGCAGGGGGTACGATTCACCCCTCCACTTT,-,-,TRBJ1-6,TRBV1
CAWTQQTYGGYTF,TGTGCCTGGACCCAACAGACCTATGGTGGCTACACCTTC,-,-,TRBJ1-2,TRBV30
CAIRRDRGRENYGYTF,TGTGCCATCAGGAGGGACAGGGGGCGCGAGAACTATGGCTACACCTTC,-,TRBD1,TRBJ1-2,TRBV10-3
CASSTRQVQETQYF,TGTGCCAGTAGTACTCGACAGGTTCAAGAGACCCAGTACTTC,-,-,TRBJ2-5,TRBV19
CASSQNTGFSLSGNTIYF,TGTGCCAGCTCACAGAACACGGGATTCTCCCTCTCTGGAAACACCATATATTTT,-,-,TRBJ1-3,TRBV18
CASSQGTPYQPQHF,TGTGCCAGCAGCCAAGGGACTCCCTATCAGCCCCAGCATTTT,-,-,TRBJ1-5,TRBV3-1/TRBV3-2
CATSGTGEVLRPQHF,TGTGCCACCAGTGGGACAGGGGAGGTATTAAGGCCCCAGCATTTT,-,TRBD1,TRBJ1-5,TRBV15
CSASETGGNTEAFF,TGCAGTGCTAGTGAGACAGGGGGGAACACTGAAGCTTTCTTT,once,TRBD1,TRBJ1-1,TRBV20-1
CASSPPSGGPTEAFF,TGTGCCAGCTCACCCCCGTCAGGGGGGCCCACTGAAGCTTTCTTT,-,TRBD1,TRBJ1-1,TRBV18
CASSRTGDGWNGYTF,TGTGCCAGCAGCCGGACAGGGGACGGCTGGAATGGCTACACCTTC,-,TRBD1,TRBJ1-2,TRBV7-2
CASSPSAGTANTEAFF,TGTGCCAGCAGTCCTAGTGCCGGGACAGCGAACACTGAAGCTTTCTTT,-,TRBD1,TRBJ1-1,TRBV27
CASSLAGGGNQPQHF,TGTGCCAGCAGCTTGGCGGGGGGTGGGAATCAGCCCCAGCATTTT,-,-,TRBJ1-5,TRBV5-6
CASSQSGQFSSGANVLTF,TGCGCCAGCAGCCAGTCGGGACAGTTCAGCTCTGGGGCCAACGTCCTGACTTTC,few,TRBD1,TRBJ2-6,TRBV4-3
CASSQEFSTEAFF,TGTGCCAGCTCACAGGAGTTTAGCACTGAAGCTTTCTTT,-,-,TRBJ1-1,TRBV18
CASSERGLALHF,TGTGCCAGCAGTGAAAGGGGACTAGCCCTCCACTTT,-,-,TRBJ1-6,TRBV2
CASSLYAGTGVSPLHF,TGTGCCAGCAGCTTATATGCCGGGACAGGTGTGTCACCCCTCCACTTT,few,TRBD1,TRBJ1-6,TRBV7-9
CASKRDRAAGELFF,TGTGCCAGCAAGAGGGACAGGGCGGCCGGGGAGCTGTTTTTT,-,TRBD1,TRBJ2-2,TRBV6-4
CASSLEGGIQPQHF,TGCGCCAGCAGCTTGGAAGGGGGTATTCAGCCCCAGCATTTT,-,-,TRBJ1-5,TRBV5-1
CASSQPGTKDEKLFF,TGTGCCAGCAGTCAGCCGGGGACAAAGGATGAAAAACTGTTTTTT,-,-,TRBJ1-4,TRBV6-5
CRCDSPYGYTF,TGCAGATGCGACAGCCCCTATGGCTACACCTTC,-,-,TRBJ1-2,TRBV20-1
CATDEGGFSYNEQFF,TGTGCCACCGACGAGGGGGGGTTCTCCTACAATGAGCAGTTCTTC,-,-,TRBJ2-1,TRBV7-9
CAWSVQARQPQHF,TGTGCCTGGAGTGTACAGGCACGGCAGCCCCAGCATTTT,few,-,TRBJ1-5,TRBV30
CASSPGQGMDQPQHF,TGTGCCAGCAGCCCTGGACAGGGGATGGATCAGCCCCAGCATTTT,-,TRBD1,TRBJ1-5,TRBV11-2
CASSPLGSGYTF,TGTGCCAGCAGTCCCCTCGGTTCTGGCTACACCTTC,-,-,TRBJ1-2,TRBV25-1
CASSVEGTVNEKLFF,TGTGCCAGCAGCGTAGAAGGGACAGTAAATGAAAAACTGTTTTTT,-,TRBD1,TRBJ1-4,TRBV9
CARSLARQPWVRFQETQYF,TGTGCCAGAAGCTTGGCTAGGCAGCCGTGGGTCCGTTTCCAAGAGACCCAGTACTTC,-,-,TRBJ2-5,TRBV5-3
CSVESQGPYGYTF,TGCAGCGTTGAATCGCAGGGGCCCTATGGCTACACCTTC,few,-,TRBJ1-2,TRBV29-1
CASSLEGQGGGEQFF,TGTGCCAGCAGCTTAGAGGGACAGGGAGGCGGTGAGCAGTTCTTC,-,TRBD1,TRBJ2-1,TRBV11-2
CASSPRDRQSPLHF,TGTGCCAGCAGCCCTCGGGACAGACAATCACCCCTCCACTTT,-,TRBD1,TRBJ1-6,TRBV3-1/TRBV3-2
CAISVSGAGDSPLHF,TGTGCCATCAGTGTATCAGGTGCGGGGGATTCACCCCTCCACTTT,-,-,TRBJ1-6,TRBV10-3